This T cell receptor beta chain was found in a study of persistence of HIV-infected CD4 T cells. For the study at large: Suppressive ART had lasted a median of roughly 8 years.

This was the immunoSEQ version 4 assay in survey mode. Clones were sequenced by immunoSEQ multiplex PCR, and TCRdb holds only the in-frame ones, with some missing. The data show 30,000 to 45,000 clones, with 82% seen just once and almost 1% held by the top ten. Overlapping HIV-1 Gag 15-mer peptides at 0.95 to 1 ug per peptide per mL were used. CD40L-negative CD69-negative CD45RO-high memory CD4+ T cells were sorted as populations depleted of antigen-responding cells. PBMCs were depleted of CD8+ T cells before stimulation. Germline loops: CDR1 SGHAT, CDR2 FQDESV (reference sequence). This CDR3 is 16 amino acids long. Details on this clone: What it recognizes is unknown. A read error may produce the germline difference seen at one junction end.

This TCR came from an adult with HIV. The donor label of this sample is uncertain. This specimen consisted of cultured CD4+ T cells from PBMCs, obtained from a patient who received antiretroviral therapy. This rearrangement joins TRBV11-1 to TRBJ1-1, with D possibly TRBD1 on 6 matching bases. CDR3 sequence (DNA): TGTGCCAGCAGCGCCGGGGGGGCGGGGATGAAAACTGAAGCTTTCTTT. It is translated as CASSAGGAGMKTEAFF.